This entry lists 18 T cell receptor beta chains sequenced from one sample in a study of T cell repertoires in cytomegalovirus infection. From the reads, TCRdb called clonotypes with MiXCR, one entry per CDR3 protein. The table has some 680,000 distinct CDR3 sequences, roughly a third seen once. Sequencing was carried out using PBMCs. Every receptor here comes from a human donor in good health (CMV status not recorded). Some clones in this sample may be carry-over from other donors' samples.

This rearrangement joins TRBV7-8 to TRBJ1-5; D is perhaps TRBD1 (5 bases). Germline lookup yields CDR1 SGHVS and CDR2 FQNEAQ. This CDR3 is built from 16 residues. Trimming removed 3 bases at V and 1 base at J, with 13 bases between. The CDR3 is CASSFGGGGSNQPQHF. CDR3 sequence (DNA): TGTGCCAGCAGCTTCGGGGGGGGAGGGAGCAATCAGCCCCAGCATTTT.

The CDR3 protein is CASQYSGANVLTF. The CDR3 region has the DNA TGTGCCAGCCAATACTCTGGGGCCAACGTCCTGACTTTC. The chain employs TRBV14 and TRBJ2-6; D ambiguous. The V end lost 8 bases, the J end lost 0 bases, and 5 bases lay between the germline ends. The CDR3 sequence is 13 residues long. The germline CDR1 and CDR2 sequences are SGHDN and FVKESK.

The sample holds a few counts of this clonotype. In nucleotides, the CDR3 is TGTGCCAGCAGCAACAACTTTAAAAATTACCAAGAGACCCAGTACTTC. Its translation: CASSNNFKNYQETQYF. The J gene is TRBJ2-5, the V gene TRBV27, with no clear D. This CDR3 spans 16 amino acids. CDR1 and CDR2 (germline): MNHEY, SMNVEV (reference sequence). Trimming removed 6 bases from V and 0 bases from J, with 17 bases in between.

On this clonotype: In this CDR3 the conserved last residue, phenylalanine or tryptophan, is missing, so a read error is likely. The gene calls are TRBV7-2 and TRBJ2-7, with D perhaps given as TRBD1 or TRBD2 (5 bases each). Germline assignment: CDR1 SGHTA and CDR2 FQGNSA. V lost 1 base and J lost 3, with 16 bases in between. This CDR3 is built from 16 residues. CDR3: CASSLVGTQSIYEQYL. The DNA for the CDR3 is TGTGCCAGCAGCTTAGTAGGGACCCAATCAATCTACGAGCAGTACTTA.

The table lists this clonotype with a count of one. The chain has TRBV18 and TRBJ1-2; TRBD1 aligns across 11 bases. Germline V gene data show CDR1 as KGHSH and CDR2 as LQKENI. This CDR3 has 15 amino acids. V was pared by 2 bases and J by 8 bases, with 7 bases of the junction left unmatched. The CDR3 is CASSPGQGAPMGYTF. CDR3 DNA sequence: TGTGCCAGCTCACCAGGACAGGGGGCGCCTATGGGCTACACCTTC.

V gene TRBV28 combines with J gene TRBJ1-1; D gene ambiguous. The CDR3 consists of 13 residues. The V end was cut by 6 bases, the J end by 0 bases, with 8 bases between. The germline CDR1 and CDR2 sequences are MDHEN and SYDVKM. CDR3 sequence reads: CASRVHLNTEAFF. The CDR3 coding sequence is TGTGCCAGCAGGGTCCATTTGAACACTGAAGCTTTCTTT.

The chain is built from TRBV7-9 and TRBJ1-2; no definite D call. In germline, CDR1 is SEHNR, CDR2 FQNEAQ (reference sequence). The CDR3 extends over 13 amino acids. Trimming left V 7 bases short and J 3 bases short, with 12 bases between. CDR3 loop: CASNDKVDYGYTF. As DNA, the CDR3 is TGTGCCAGCAACGACAAGGTTGACTATGGCTACACCTTC. Combining the CDR3 with reference TRBV7-9 and TRBJ1-2 gives the whole variable domain DTGVSQNPRHKITKRGQNVTFRCDPISEHNRLYWYRQTLGQGPEFLTYFQNEAQLEKSRLLSDRFSAERPKGSFSTLEIQRTEQGDSAMYLCASNDKVDYGYTFGSGTRLTVV.

The sample holds a few counts of this clonotype. A read error may account for a junction end that differs from germline. CDR3 nucleotides: TGTGCTAGCAGCTTTAACAGGGCCAATGAGCAGTTCTTC. Amino acids: CASSFNRANEQFF. The chain employs TRBV7-6 and TRBJ2-1; a weak D match, TRBD1 (6 bases). This CDR3 region has 13 residues. CDR1 and CDR2 from the germline V gene are SGHVS and FNYEAQ.

This clonotype came up many times. CDR3 residues: CASSVGSEAFF. As DNA, the CDR3 is TGTGCCAGCAGCGTAGGGTCTGAAGCTTTCTTT. The chain has TRBV7-9 and TRBJ1-1; D ambiguous. V was clipped by 5 bases and J by 6 bases, with 7 bases between them. The CDR3 sequence is 11 residues long. The V gene's germline CDR1 is SEHNR and CDR2 FQNEAQ (reference sequence).

Comments on this clonotype: One junction end does not reproduce the germline sequence, and a read error may be involved. The chain has TRBV20-1 and TRBJ2-1; tentatively, D is TRBD2 (6 bases). The CDR3 spans 14 residues. The V gene's germline CDR1 is DFQATT and CDR2 SNEGSKA (reference sequence). In nucleotides, the CDR3 is TGCAGTTCTCCCCGAGCGGGCTCCTACAAGGAGCAGTTCTTC. Translation gives CSSPRAGSYKEQFF.

This clonotype appeared a few times. The chain joins TRBV27 to TRBJ2-1; unclear D gene. V shed 4 bases and J shed 10 bases, with 14 bases lying between them. CDR1 is MNHEY and CDR2 is SMNVEV in the germline V gene (reference sequence). The CDR3 spans 13 residues. The CDR3 sequence: CASSSASVAEQFF. In DNA form, the CDR3 reads TGTGCCAGCAGTTCCGCTAGTGTAGCAGAGCAGTTCTTC.

This clonotype was counted a few times. The V call is TRBV7-2, the J call TRBJ2-1, with D perhaps TRBD2 (5 bases). Per germline, CDR1 SGHTA and CDR2 FQGNSA. CDR3 size: 18 residues. V shed 0 bases and J shed 6 bases, with 21 bases lying between them. CDR3 bases: TGTGCCAGCAGCTTAGCTATCAGCGGCAGGTCTGTCATCAATGAGCAGTTCTTC. Translated: CASSLAISGRSVINEQFF.

The chain couples TRBV12-3 or TRBV12-4 to TRBJ2-2, with 7 bases aligning to TRBD2. Unmatched junction bases numbered 7, after V lost 7 bases and J lost 5 bases. CDR3 length: 14 residues. DNA for the CDR3: TGTGCCAGCACCGGGCGGGGGAAGACCGGGGAGCTGTTTTTT. Translated: CASTGRGKTGELFF.

This clonotype was picked up a small number of times. This chain's CDR3 is CSATITSVTEEQFF. As DNA, the CDR3 is TGCAGTGCTACCATAACTAGCGTAACTGAGGAGCAGTTCTTC. The rearrangement joins TRBV20-1 to TRBJ2-1, with 7 bases lining up with TRBD2. In germline, CDR1 is DFQATT, CDR2 SNEGSKA (reference sequence). The CDR3 has 14 amino acids. V shed 4 bases, J shed 10 bases, and the junction held 13 bases outside the gene matches.

To note about this clonotype: A single base separates this from a much larger clone, so it may be a read error. The chain links TRBV7-6 to TRBJ2-5; D possibly uses TRBD1 or TRBD2 (5 bases each). The V gene's germline CDR1 is SGHVS and CDR2 FNYEAQ. This CDR3 comprises 14 residues. Trimming cost V 8 bases and J 9 bases, with 22 bases left between them. This CDR3 reads CASSIGGRRGAQYF. In nucleotides, the CDR3 is TGTGCCAGCTCCATTGGGGGTCGAAGAGGGGCCCAGTACTTC.

V is TRBV11-2 and J is TRBJ2-7; a possible D gene is TRBD1 (6 bases). From germline, CDR1 is SGHAT and CDR2 FQNNGV. CDR3 length: 13 residues. Trimming left V 7 bases short and J 7 bases short, with 17 bases between. CDR3 nucleotide sequence: TGTGCCAGCACCTCCGGGACCACAGGGGAGCAGTACTTC. Residues: CASTSGTTGEQYF.

The CDR3 loop is CASRGTGGNAEAFF. CDR3 nucleotides: TGTGCCAGCAGGGGGACAGGGGGCAACGCTGAAGCTTTCTTT. The chain links TRBV2 to TRBJ1-1, with 12 bases matching TRBD1. Germline CDR1 SNHLY, CDR2 FYNNEI. V was pared by 6 bases and J by 6 bases, with 5 bases of the junction left unmatched. This CDR3 has 14 residues.

The rearrangement joins TRBV27 to TRBJ2-2; D possibly corresponds to TRBD2 (6 bases). Germline-derived CDR1 and CDR2 are MNHEY and SMNVEV (reference sequence). This CDR3 has 13 amino acids. The ends were cut back, 7 bases at V and 6 bases at J, with 12 bases in the middle. The CDR3 DNA reads as TGTGCCAGCAATAGACTAGGTTCCGGGGAGCTGTTTTTT. Protein: CASNRLGSGELFF.